One T cell receptor beta chain is described in this entry. The antigen is undetermined. This entry belongs to a study of siplizumab effects on memory and regulatory T cells. Broader study findings: It was never confirmed that proliferating Tregs from siplizumab cultures were suppressive. Naive T cells seemed more diverse than memory cells and seemed major alloresponse contributors. Relative to controls at 25% to 30%, mappable alloreactive CD4+ clones exhibited a mean Treg-derived proportion of roughly 69% with siplizumab.

Trimming left V 1 base short and J 5 bases short, with 23 bases between. Germline-derived CDR1 and CDR2 are MNHNS and SASEGT. CDR3 length equals 18 residues. Unstimulated naive, memory, effector memory and TEMRA subsets from a few donor pairs have been sequenced, the authors report. The repertoire was sequenced with immunoSEQ multiplex PCR; TCRdb's copy has only in-frame clones and lacks some. The sample records some 53,000 clones, approximately 97% being singletons. V is TRBV6-1 and J is TRBJ2-5; a weak D match, TRBD1 (6 bases). What was sequenced was naive CD4+ T cells sorted from blood. The source is a human donor in good health. CDR3 sequence reads: CASSEGVEGHSLQETQYF. The CDR3 nucleotides read TGTGCCAGCAGTGAAGGGGTAGAGGGACACTCCCTACAGGAGACCCAGTACTTC.